A selection of T cell receptor beta chains follows, all from one sample in a study of blood T cell repertoires in COVID-19. Assay: immunoSEQ multiplex PCR; the TCRdb copy retains only in-frame clones and omits some. The sample carries over 200,000 clones, around 86% recorded once. Specimen: peripheral blood. Receptor source: a man younger than 40 who had recovered from COVID-19. Each CDR3 is given with its conserved first and last residue. D genes are given only for firm matches. Expanded clones are given a class, and other clones once, few, many or no size at all.

TRBJ1-4	TRBD1	TRBV2	.	CASSELQGGLEKLFF	TGTGCCAGCAGTGAGCTACAGGGGGGCCTTGAAAAACTGTTTTTT
TRBJ2-5	.	TRBV6-5	.	CASSYSSHPVEETQYF	TGTGCCAGCAGTTACTCGAGCCACCCCGTGGAGGAGACCCAGTACTTC
TRBJ1-6	TRBD1	TRBV2	.	CASRAKGAVYNSPLHF	TGTGCCAGCAGAGCAAAGGGGGCGGTCTATAATTCACCCCTCCACTTT
TRBJ1-6	.	TRBV5-1	.	CASSLGGVLSPLHF	TGCGCCAGCAGCTTGGGGGGGGTATTGTCACCCCTCCACTTT
TRBJ2-3	TRBD1	TRBV10-1	.	CASSRWDRGSSTDTQYF	TGCGCCAGCAGTAGATGGGACAGGGGGTCTAGCACAGATACGCAGTATTTT
TRBJ2-1	TRBD2	TRBV29-1	.	CSAYLAGGRNEQFF	TGCAGCGCCTATCTAGCGGGGGGAAGAAATGAGCAGTTCTTC
TRBJ2-2	.	TRBV4-1	.	CASSQKRAPGGELFF	TGCGCCAGCAGCCAAAAGCGGGCCCCCGGCGGGGAGCTGTTTTTT
TRBJ2-3	.	TRBV6-5	.	CASSLFITDTQYF	TGTGCCAGCAGCCTCTTTATCACAGATACGCAGTATTTT
TRBJ1-1	TRBD1	TRBV2	.	CASRLPRGDRGNTEAFF	TGTGCCAGCAGACTCCCGAGGGGGGACAGGGGAAACACTGAAGCTTTCTTT
TRBJ2-7	.	TRBV5-1	few	CASSLGRAEGVEQYF	TGCGCCAGCAGCTTAGGCCGGGCCGAGGGGGTCGAGCAGTACTTC
TRBJ2-5	TRBD2	TRBV7-2	.	CASSRTSGAGQETQYF	TGTGCCAGCAGCCGGACTAGCGGGGCTGGACAAGAGACCCAGTACTTC
TRBJ1-1	.	TRBV19	.	CASIPRPGMNTEAFF	TGTGCCAGTATCCCTCGTCCGGGAATGAACACTGAAGCTTTCTTT
TRBJ2-3	TRBD1	TRBV6-6	once	CASGTENTDTQYF	TGTGCCAGCGGGACAGAAAACACAGATACGCAGTATTTT
TRBJ2-3	.	TRBV18	.	CASSPGQGSTDTQYF	TGTGCCAGCTCACCTGGCCAGGGGAGCACAGATACGCAGTATTTT
TRBJ2-3	TRBD2	TRBV9	.	CASSVTGGSTDTQYF	TGTGCCAGCAGCGTGACGGGGGGGAGCACAGATACGCAGTATTTT
TRBJ2-3	.	TRBV6-5	.	CASILQGDTQYF	TGTGCCAGCATCTTGCAGGGTGATACGCAGTATTTT
TRBJ2-2	TRBD2	TRBV6-5	.	CARVAGGNTGELFF	TGTGCCAGGGTAGCGGGGGGGAACACCGGGGAGCTGTTTTTT
TRBJ1-6	.	TRBV10-1	.	CASSEYRRAKGDNSPLHF	TGCGCCAGCAGTGAGTATCGACGGGCAAAGGGGGACAATTCACCCCTCCACTTT
TRBJ1-2	.	TRBV6-5	.	CASSYSSSGYTF	TGTGCCAGCAGTTACTCGTCTTCTGGCTACACCTTC
TRBJ1-6	TRBD1	TRBV3-1/TRBV3-2	once	CASSQDRDVRAYNSPLHF	TGTGCCAGCAGCCAGGACAGGGATGTTAGAGCCTATAATTCACCCCTCCACTTT
TRBJ1-5	.	TRBV29-1	.	CSVEGELSQPQHF	TGCAGCGTTGAAGGAGAGCTAAGTCAGCCCCAGCATTTT
TRBJ2-6	.	TRBV11-2	.	CASSFGLRGSGANVLTF	TGTGCCAGCAGCTTTGGCCTCAGGGGTTCCGGGGCCAACGTCCTGACTTTC
TRBJ1-5	.	TRBV7-9	once	CASSLGTASNQPQHF	TGTGCCAGCAGCTTAGGGACAGCTAGTAATCAGCCCCAGCATTTT
TRBJ1-2	.	TRBV6-5	.	CASSTGIGYTF	TGTGCCAGCAGCACGGGTATAGGCTACACCTTC
TRBJ2-7	.	TRBV27	.	CASSSGLFYEQYF	TGTGCCAGCAGTTCGGGACTTTTTTACGAGCAGTACTTC
TRBJ1-3	.	TRBV9	.	CASSLPGGRGNTIYF	TGTGCCAGCAGCCTCCCGGGGGGTCGCGGAAACACCATATATTTT
TRBJ1-5	.	TRBV2	once	CASTRDTMNSNQPQHF	TGTGCCAGCACCCGGGACACCATGAATAGCAATCAGCCCCAGCATTTT
TRBJ2-3	TRBD2	TRBV3-1/TRBV3-2	.	CASSQDSLAGISDTQYF	TGTGCCAGCAGCCAAGATTCACTAGCGGGCATCTCCGATACGCAGTATTTT
TRBJ2-3	.	TRBV13	once	CASSSTSRAGDTQYF	TGTGCCAGCAGCTCCACTAGCAGAGCAGGGGATACGCAGTATTTT
TRBJ2-4	.	TRBV30	few	CAWSFTGTKNIQYF	TGTGCCTGGAGTTTTACGGGAACCAAAAACATTCAGTACTTC
TRBJ2-7	TRBD1	TRBV13	.	CASSSNPRDRSYF	TGTGCCAGCAGCTCAAACCCCCGGGACAGGTCGTACTTC
TRBJ1-1	.	TRBV18	once	CASSPPGSMNTEAFF	TGTGCCAGCTCACCACCGGGGAGCATGAACACTGAAGCTTTCTTT
TRBJ2-7	TRBD2	TRBV5-6	.	CASSFSSGVSRYEQYF	TGTGCCAGCAGCTTTAGTAGCGGGGTATCGCGCTACGAGCAGTACTTC
TRBJ2-7	TRBD2	TRBV19	.	CASRTSGESYEQYF	TGTGCCAGTAGGACTAGCGGGGAATCCTACGAGCAGTACTTC
TRBJ2-7	.	TRBV15	few	CATSGFSSMQYF	TGTGCCACCAGCGGTTTTAGCAGCATGCAGTACTTC
TRBJ1-5	.	TRBV30	once	CAWSVWGDQPQHF	TGTGCCTGGAGTGTCTGGGGAGATCAGCCCCAGCATTTT
TRBJ1-2	.	TRBV13	.	CASSLGTGTYGYTF	TGTGCCAGCAGCTTAGGCACAGGAACCTATGGCTACACCTTC
TRBJ2-5	TRBD2	TRBV3-1/TRBV3-2	.	CASSQVLAGVETQYF	TGTGCCAGCAGCCAAGTCCTAGCGGGGGTAGAGACCCAGTACTTC
TRBJ2-3	.	TRBV11-2	few	CASSLEGRFRTDTQYF	TGTGCCAGCAGCTTAGAGGGGCGCTTCAGGACAGATACGCAGTATTTT
TRBJ1-4	.	TRBV5-8	.	CASSLGGILRLFF	TGTGCCAGCAGCTTGGGAGGTATCCTGAGGCTGTTTTTT
TRBJ1-1	.	TRBV27	.	CASSPLLSGSEAFF	TGTGCCAGCAGTCCCCTACTATCCGGTTCTGAAGCTTTCTTT
TRBJ2-5	TRBD2	TRBV7-2	.	CASSLPGGGETQYF	TGTGCCAGCAGCTTACCGGGGGGTGGCGAGACCCAGTACTTC
TRBJ2-7	TRBD1	TRBV6-2/TRBV6-3	.	CASSYPEEPGQGYEQYF	TGTGCCAGCAGTTACCCGGAAGAGCCGGGACAGGGGTACGAGCAGTACTTC
TRBJ1-5	.	TRBV15	.	CASKPGDLSNQPQHF	TGTGCCTCTAAACCCGGGGATTTGAGCAATCAGCCCCAGCATTTT
TRBJ1-5	TRBD1	TRBV18	once	CASSPGQGANQPQHF	TGTGCCAGCTCACCCGGACAGGGGGCGAATCAGCCCCAGCATTTT
TRBJ2-7	.	TRBV29-1	.	CSVIQGYEQYF	TGCAGCGTTATCCAGGGCTACGAGCAGTACTTC
TRBJ1-2	TRBD1	TRBV2	.	CARGQAKDYGYTF	TGTGCCAGGGGACAGGCTAAGGACTATGGCTACACCTTC
TRBJ2-3	TRBD1	TRBV24-1	.	CATSDLRTGESTDTQYF	TGTGCCACCAGTGATTTGAGGACAGGGGAGAGCACAGATACGCAGTATTTT
TRBJ2-5	.	TRBV9	.	CAKQAGYQETQYF	TGTGCCAAGCAGGCAGGGTACCAAGAGACCCAGTACTTC
TRBJ2-5	TRBD2	TRBV27	once	CASSLVLAGGLGETQYF	TGTGCCAGCAGTTTGGTCCTAGCGGGGGGTTTGGGAGAGACCCAGTACTTC
TRBJ1-1	.	TRBV5-6	.	CASTRTILPEAFF	TGTGCCAGCACCCGGACAATCCTCCCTGAAGCTTTCTTT
TRBJ2-2	TRBD1	TRBV29-1	.	CSVVPPGQGVYTGELFF	TGCAGCGTAGTACCGCCGGGACAGGGCGTTTACACCGGGGAGCTGTTTTTT
TRBJ1-1	.	TRBV7-2	.	CASSLFRSRGLNTEAFF	TGTGCCAGCAGCCTTTTCCGAAGCAGGGGCTTGAACACTGAAGCTTTCTTT